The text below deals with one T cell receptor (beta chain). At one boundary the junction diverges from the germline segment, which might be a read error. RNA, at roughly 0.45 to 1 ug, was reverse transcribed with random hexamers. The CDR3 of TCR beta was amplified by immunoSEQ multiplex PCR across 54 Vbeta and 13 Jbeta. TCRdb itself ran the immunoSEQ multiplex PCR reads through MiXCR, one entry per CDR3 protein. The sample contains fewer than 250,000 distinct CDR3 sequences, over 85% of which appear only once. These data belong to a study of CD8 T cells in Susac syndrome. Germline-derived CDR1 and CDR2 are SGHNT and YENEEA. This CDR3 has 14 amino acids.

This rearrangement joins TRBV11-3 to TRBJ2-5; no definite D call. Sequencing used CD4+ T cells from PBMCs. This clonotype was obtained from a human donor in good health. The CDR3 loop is CAGSLGWNQETQYF. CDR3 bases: TGTGCCGGCAGCTTGGGATGGAACCAAGAGACCCAGTACTTC.